Listed below are T cell receptor beta chains from one sample, sequenced in a study of blood T cell repertoires in COVID-19. Sequenced by immunoSEQ multiplex PCR; TCRdb stores in-frame clones only, minus some. Of about 210,000 clones listed, about 91% are singletons. Material for sequencing was PBMCs or T cells enriched from blood (not recorded which). These receptors were obtained from a middle-aged woman with acute COVID-19. The CDR3 runs from the conserved cysteine through the conserved F or W. Fields, in order: V gene, clone size, J gene, D gene, CDR3 DNA, CDR3 protein. The D gene is left open where the match is weak. A clone size is listed for some rows: how often the clone was seen (once, few, many), or a class if it is expanded.

V gene: TRBV5-6; clone size: -; J gene: TRBJ2-1; D gene: -; CDR3 DNA: TGTGCCAGCAGTTCGACTAGAAAGCCCTCCAATGAGCAGTTCTTC; CDR3 protein: CASSSTRKPSNEQFF
V gene: TRBV7-9; clone size: -; J gene: TRBJ1-3; D gene: TRBD1; CDR3 DNA: TGTGCCAGCAGCTTAGCCGGACAGGGTTACTCTGGAAACACCATATATTTT; CDR3 protein: CASSLAGQGYSGNTIYF
V gene: TRBV4-1; clone size: few; J gene: TRBJ1-5; D gene: -; CDR3 DNA: TGCGCCAGCAGCTTTCAGGGATTCAGTCAGCCCCAGCATTTT; CDR3 protein: CASSFQGFSQPQHF
V gene: TRBV16; clone size: -; J gene: TRBJ2-2; D gene: -; CDR3 DNA: TGTGCCAGCAGCCAATCGGAGCAGGGGACCGGGGAGCTGTTTTTT; CDR3 protein: CASSQSEQGTGELFF
V gene: TRBV7-2; clone size: few; J gene: TRBJ1-4; D gene: -; CDR3 DNA: TGTGCCAGCAGCTTAGTCGGGGGGCGGAATGAAAAACTGTTTTTT; CDR3 protein: CASSLVGGRNEKLFF
V gene: TRBV6-5; clone size: once; J gene: TRBJ2-5; D gene: TRBD2; CDR3 DNA: TGTGCCAGCAGTTACAAGCGGGGGCGCCCTCGAGAGACCCAGTACTTC; CDR3 protein: CASSYKRGRPRETQYF
V gene: TRBV18; clone size: -; J gene: TRBJ1-1; D gene: TRBD1; CDR3 DNA: TGTGCCAGCTCACCGGAACAGGGGGGAGCTTTCTTT; CDR3 protein: CASSPEQGGAFF
V gene: TRBV4-1; clone size: -; J gene: TRBJ1-6; D gene: -; CDR3 DNA: TGCGCCAGCAGCCAAGACCCCGGCGGTAATTCACCCCTCCACTTT; CDR3 protein: CASSQDPGGNSPLHF
V gene: TRBV19; clone size: -; J gene: TRBJ2-3; D gene: -; CDR3 DNA: TGTGCCAGTGCACAGACAGGACGTGATGGAGATACGCAGTATTTT; CDR3 protein: CASAQTGRDGDTQYF
V gene: TRBV5-4; clone size: -; J gene: TRBJ1-3; D gene: TRBD1; CDR3 DNA: TGTGCCAGCAGCGCCGGGACAGGGGCCTTCTCTGGAAACACCATATATTTT; CDR3 protein: CASSAGTGAFSGNTIYF
V gene: TRBV6-5; clone size: -; J gene: TRBJ1-3; D gene: -; CDR3 DNA: TGTGCCAGCAGTATCACAGGTCTCTCTGGAAACACCATATATTTT; CDR3 protein: CASSITGLSGNTIYF
V gene: TRBV15; clone size: once; J gene: TRBJ2-1; D gene: -; CDR3 DNA: TGTGCCACCAGCAGCCGCAGGGGCAATGAGCAGTTCTTC; CDR3 protein: CATSSRRGNEQFF